This T cell receptor (beta chain) was identified in a study of cytomegalovirus exposure and HLA in healthy donors. In the case of this clone: Its antigen is as yet unknown.

With 60 Vbeta and 13 Jbeta primers, the PCR was carried out. Generated by immunoSEQ multiplex PCR, the TCRdb table keeps only in-frame clones and is missing some. The sample shows 130,000 to 150,000 clones, approximately 80% of them seen only once. Study-wide points: Per published reports, the classifier diagnosed cytomegalovirus status with high specificity and sensitivity. The authors listed over 150 TCR beta chains as cytomegalovirus-associated.

Trimming at V came to 4 bases and at J to 5 bases, leaving 8 bases not matched to a gene. The germline V gene has CDR1 LNHDA and CDR2 SQIVND (reference sequence). The CDR3 has 15 amino acids. The source is a man aged 35-49 years in good health and CMV-seropositive. This chain connects TRBV19 to TRBJ1-5, with 7 bases identical to TRBD1. Sequenced sample: PBMCs. CDR3 nucleotide sequence: TGTGCCAGTAGTACGGGACAGCCACCGTATCAGCCCCAGCATTTT. Its translation is CASSTGQPPYQPQHF.